The 7 T cell receptor beta chains in this list originate from one sample, sequenced in a study of T cell responses to AZD1222 COVID-19 vaccine. Assay: immunoSEQ multiplex PCR; the TCRdb copy retains only in-frame clones and omits some. The sample shows 95,000 to 100,000 clones, about 86% of them seen only once. Sequencing used peripheral blood, obtained on day 0 of AZD1222 vaccination. The receptor source for this set is an adult in good health.

This clone was detected only once. The V call is TRBV5-4, the J call TRBJ2-3, with a weak D call TRBD2 (5 bases). Germline CDR1 reads SGHNT; CDR2 reads YYREEE (reference sequence). Deletions cut 4 bases from V and 0 bases from J, with 15 bases between. This CDR3 region has 16 residues. The CDR3 region has the DNA TGTGCCAGCAGCCCCAGCGGACCGACTAGCACAGATACGCAGTATTTT. This encodes CASSPSGPTSTDTQYF.

V usage is TRBV18 and J usage is TRBJ1-1, with 8 positions matching TRBD1. CDR1 is KGHSH, CDR2 LQKENI, per germline. The trim removed 3 bases at V and 4 bases at J, leaving 7 bases unmatched. The CDR3 contains 15 residues. The CDR3 is CASSPGQGGSTEAFF. CDR3 coding DNA: TGTGCCAGCTCACCTGGACAGGGCGGATCCACTGAAGCTTTCTTT.

The chain couples TRBV28 to TRBJ2-1; TRBD2 agrees at 14 bases. CDR3 length: 19 residues. The V gene's germline CDR1 is MDHEN and CDR2 SYDVKM. V lost 4 bases to trimming and J lost 2 bases; unmatched junction nucleotides: 10. CDR3 bases: TGTGCCAGCAGTTCGTACGGGACTAGCGGGGGTAGCCCCTACAATGAGCAGTTCTTC. It encodes CASSSYGTSGGSPYNEQFF. The whole variable domain, filled in from reference TRBV28 and TRBJ2-1, reads DVKVTQSSRYLVKRTGEKVFLECVQDMDHENMFWYRQDPGLGLRLIYFSYDVKMKEKGDIPEGYSVSREKKERFSLILESASTNQTSMYLCASSSYGTSGGSPYNEQFFGPGTRLTVL.

This sequence joins TRBV20-1 and TRBJ2-1, with D unresolved. This CDR3 has 11 amino acids. CDR1 and CDR2 from the germline V gene are DFQATT and SNEGSKA (reference sequence). Trimming stripped 4 bases from V and 5 bases from J, with 6 bases between. CDR3 in DNA: TGCAGTGCTACCCCTAACAATGAGCAGTTCTTC. Amino acids: CSATPNNEQFF.

This clone was seen a single time. The chain recombines TRBV15 with TRBJ2-7, with D unresolved. Per germline, CDR1 LNHNV and CDR2 YYDKDF (reference sequence). CDR3 size: 12 residues. The germline V and J ends were trimmed by 1 base and 5 bases, with 6 bases remaining between them. The CDR3 spells CATSRGGNEQYF. Written as DNA, the CDR3 is TGTGCCACCAGCAGAGGGGGAAACGAGCAGTACTTC.

This clone showed up just once. This chain uses TRBV6-2 or TRBV6-3 with TRBJ1-2, with a tentative D call TRBD1 (6 bases). This CDR3 contains 14 residues. Per germline, CDR1 MNHEY and CDR2 SVGEGT. V lost 5 bases and J lost 4, with 14 bases in between. The CDR3 region is CASSPRGETYGYTF. The CDR3 nucleotides read TGTGCCAGCAGTCCGAGGGGGGAGACCTATGGCTACACCTTC.

This chain connects TRBV6-6 to TRBJ2-7; 8 bases map to TRBD2. Germline lookup yields CDR1 MNHNY and CDR2 SVGAGI (reference sequence). V shed 4 bases, J shed 0 bases, and the junction held 2 bases outside the gene matches. CDR3 length: 14 residues. The CDR3 here is CASSLAGHSYEQYF. DNA for the CDR3: TGTGCCAGCAGTTTAGCGGGACACTCCTACGAGCAGTACTTC.